These 27 T cell receptor beta chains were sequenced from one sample in a study of immune heterogeneity within non-small cell lung tumors. Amplifying TCR beta CDR3 involved multiplex PCR carried out with 32 V and 13 J primers. TCRdb re-analysed the multiplex PCR reads in MiXCR, keeping a single row per CDR3 protein. The table lists about 4,600 distinct CDR3 sequences, less than 45% of them singletons, with 25% to 35% in the top ten. For each sample, template was around 0.55 ug of bulk tumor genomic DNA. Each primary tumor yielded several biopsies, collected far apart from one another at surgery. Enrolled individuals presented with untreated, newly diagnosed non-small cell lung cancer and received curative surgery. Sequencing was done on a sample of lung tumor tissue. These TCRs come from a woman between 50 and 59 years old with non-small cell lung cancer.

This clonotype is categorized as medium-sized. The chain uses TRBV5-1 and TRBJ2-1; the match to TRBD1 covers 9 bases. The CDR3 runs 15 residues. Germline CDR1 and CDR2: SGHRS and YFSETQ. V gave up 4 bases and J gave up 1 base; unmatched junction bases: 3. CDR3 nucleotides: TGCGCCAGCAGCCCAGGACAGGGGTCCTACAATGAGCAGTTCTTC. This codes for CASSPGQGSYNEQFF.

This clonotype was picked up one time. This rearrangement joins TRBV19 to TRBJ2-5; TRBD2 matches 8 bases. CDR3 length: 16 amino acids. Per the germline V gene, CDR1 is LNHDA and CDR2 is SQIVND (reference sequence). The ends lost 5 bases at V and 5 bases at J; junction bases unmatched: 13. The CDR3 nucleotides read TGTGCCAGTAGTCTAGGGGCGGGAGGAATCCGGGAGACCCAGTACTTC. It specifies CASSLGAGGIRETQYF. The whole variable domain, filled in from reference TRBV19 and TRBJ2-5, reads DGGITQSPKYLFRKEGQNVTLSCEQNLNHDAMYWYRQDPGQGLRLIYYSQIVNDFQKGDIAEGYSVSREKKESFPLTVTSAQKNPTAFYLCASSLGAGGIRETQYFGPGTRLLVL.

This chain uses TRBV19 with TRBJ2-5; D uncertain. The ends were cut back, 4 bases at V and 2 bases at J, with 11 bases in the middle. CDR1 and CDR2 (germline): LNHDA, SQIVND (reference sequence). This CDR3 comprises 14 residues. CDR3 region: CASSTRLEQETQYF. DNA for the CDR3: TGTGCCAGTAGTACCCGACTGGAACAAGAGACCCAGTACTTC.

The chain employs TRBV5-1 and TRBJ1-6, with D hard to call. V lost 4 bases and J 9 bases, leaving 11 bases between the germline ends. CDR1 is SGHRS, CDR2 YFSETQ, per germline. CDR3 length: 13 residues. CDR3 amino acids: CASSPLGGSPLHF. In DNA, the CDR3 is TGCGCCAGCAGCCCCCTGGGAGGTTCACCCCTCCACTTT.

This clonotype is labeled medium-sized. This chain's CDR3 is CASTIGGANSPLHF. CDR3 in DNA: TGTGCCAGCACTATAGGGGGGGCGAATTCACCCCTCCACTTT. This chain connects TRBV6-1 to TRBJ1-6; TRBD1 is a possible D gene (6 bases). This CDR3 spans 14 amino acids. V was pared by 7 bases and J by 7 bases, with 14 bases between. Looked up from germline, CDR1 is MNHNS and CDR2 is SASEGT.

The rearrangement links TRBV9 to TRBJ2-7, with D possibly being TRBD2 (6 bases). Trimming stripped 0 bases from V and 6 bases from J, with 16 bases between. Per germline, CDR1 SGDLS and CDR2 YYNGEE. This CDR3 comprises 15 residues. The CDR3 bases are TGTGCCAGCAGCGTAGACGGAGGGAGTGGGATCGAGCAGTACTTC. Amino acid sequence: CASSVDGGSGIEQYF.

By frequency in the sample, this clonotype is medium-sized. The chain links TRBV5-1 to TRBJ1-6, with TRBD1 as a possible D gene (5 bases). The germline V gene has CDR1 SGHRS and CDR2 YFSETQ. The CDR3 runs to 15 residues. V was shortened by 1 base and J by 7 bases, with 12 bases between the two germline ends. The chain's CDR3 is CASSLTGRENSPLHF. The DNA for the CDR3 is TGCGCCAGCAGCTTGACGGGGCGGGAGAATTCACCCCTCCACTTT.

To note about this clonotype: A single base separates this from a much larger clone, so it may be a read error. V is TRBV10-3 and J is TRBJ1-1; 9 bases map to TRBD1. V lost 7 bases, J lost 7 bases, and 10 bases stayed unmatched. This CDR3 is 14 amino acids long. CDR1 and CDR2 (germline): ENHRY, SYGVKD. The CDR3 spells CAITPTDRGNEAFF. Here the CDR3 DNA reads TGTGCCATCACTCCGACGGACAGGGGCAATGAAGCTTTCTTT.

This clonotype is medium-sized. The genes are TRBV20-1 and TRBJ1-1; weak D call: TRBD1 (5 bases). The CDR3 extends over 15 amino acids. The V and J ends lost 0 bases and 3 bases respectively, with 14 bases between them. Germline CDR1 and CDR2: DFQATT and SNEGSKA (reference sequence). The chain's CDR3 is CSAREGGGGYTEAFF. CDR3 bases: TGCAGTGCTAGAGAGGGGGGGGGAGGGTACACTGAAGCTTTCTTT.

This clonotype is medium-sized (0.01 to 0.1%) within its sample. This chain uses TRBV5-1 with TRBJ2-5; 8 nucleotides agree with TRBD1. The J segment lost 5 bases and the V segment lost 0 bases, leaving 12 bases of the junction unmatched. Germline CDR1 reads SGHRS; CDR2 reads YFSETQ. CDR3 length: 17 residues. CDR3 bases: TGCGCCAGCAGCTTGGGAGTTAGCAGGGGGCTGGTCGAGACCCAGTACTTC. Translated, it gives CASSLGVSRGLVETQYF.

By sample fraction, this clonotype is medium-sized. The CDR3 bases are TGTGCCAGCAGTTTAGGCCGACCGAAACGCTCCACAGGGACTGAAGCTTTCTTT. This translates into CASSLGRPKRSTGTEAFF. This chain joins TRBV28 and TRBJ1-1, with D perhaps TRBD1 (6 bases). V lost 2 bases to trimming and J lost 5 bases, with 24 bases between them. The CDR3 loop spans 18 amino acids. CDR1 is MDHEN and CDR2 is SYDVKM in the germline V gene. Full variable domain (missing parts from reference TRBV28 and TRBJ1-1): DVKVTQSSRYLVKRTGEKVFLECVQDMDHENMFWYRQDPGLGLRLIYFSYDVKMKEKGDIPEGYSVSREKKERFSLILESASTNQTSMYLCASSLGRPKRSTGTEAFFGQGTRLTVV.

This clonotype was observed a few times. Here the CDR3 DNA reads TGTGCCACCAGCAGAGAGAGTGGAGCCAGGTGGATAGATACGCAGTATTTT. It yields the protein CATSRESGARWIDTQYF. The V and J genes are TRBV15 and TRBJ2-3; no firm D call. This CDR3 is built from 17 residues. Germline V lookup: CDR1 LNHNV, CDR2 YYDKDF (reference sequence). V was clipped by 0 bases and J by 5 bases, with 18 bases between them.

This clonotype is medium-sized in the sample. The chain recombines TRBV20-1 with TRBJ2-2; 11 bases match TRBD2. Germline V gives CDR1 DFQATT, CDR2 SNEGSKA (reference sequence). Trimming removed 0 bases from V and 8 bases from J; junction bases left unmatched: 2. CDR3 size: 14 residues. CDR3 amino acids: CSARDSGGAGELFF. The CDR3 region has the DNA TGCAGTGCTAGAGATAGCGGGGGGGCGGGGGAGCTGTTTTTT.

This clonotype is termed medium-sized. The chain recombines TRBV5-1 with TRBJ1-1; 8 bases map to TRBD1. The CDR3 sequence is 13 residues long. Germline V gives CDR1 SGHRS, CDR2 YFSETQ. The ends lost 4 bases at V and 4 bases at J; junction bases unmatched: 3. The CDR3 protein is CASSVTGATEAFF. DNA of the CDR3: TGCGCCAGCAGCGTGACAGGGGCCACTGAAGCTTTCTTT. Complete variable domain (other parts from reference TRBV5-1 and TRBJ1-1): KAGVTQTPRYLIKTRGQQVTLSCSPISGHRSVSWYQQTPGQGLQFLFEYFSETQRNKGNFPGRFSGRQFSNSRSEMNVSTLELGDSALYLCASSVTGATEAFFGQGTRLTVV.

This clonotype is medium-sized. V is TRBV12-3 or TRBV12-4 and J is TRBJ1-4; D unresolved. Trimming stripped 7 bases from V and 7 bases from J, with 7 bases between. The CDR3 is 11 amino acids. As DNA, the CDR3 is TGTGCCAGCACAGGTGGTGAAAAACTGTTTTTT. Its translation is CASTGGEKLFF.

As DNA, the CDR3 is TGCAGTGCTTCCCCCCAGATCAATCAGCCCCAGCATTTT. It specifies CSASPQINQPQHF. The chain joins TRBV20-1 to TRBJ1-5, with D uncertain. CDR1 DFQATT and CDR2 SNEGSKA come from the germline V gene (reference sequence). This CDR3 is 13 amino acids long. Between the trimmed V and J ends, which lost 5 bases and 3 bases, there was a span of 11 bases.

By its share, this clonotype is medium-sized. The genes are TRBV12-3 or TRBV12-4 and TRBJ2-7; 9 nucleotides agree with TRBD1. After removal of 6 bases from V and 1 base from J, the junction contained 7 bases not matched to a gene. The CDR3 has 15 amino acids. CDR3 sequence (DNA): TGTGCCAGCAGGCGCACCGGGACAGGGTCCTACGAGCAGTACTTC. This codes for CASRRTGTGSYEQYF.

This clonotype came up many times. V usage is TRBV14 and J usage is TRBJ2-1, with TRBD1 as a possible D gene (5 bases). The CDR3 is 14 residues long. V was trimmed by 2 bases and J by 8 bases, leaving 13 bases between them. In germline, CDR1 is SGHDN, CDR2 FVKESK. The CDR3 here is CASSQYGGAYEQFF. CDR3 coding DNA: TGTGCCAGCAGCCAATACGGTGGGGCCTATGAGCAGTTCTTC.

The table lists this clonotype with a few counts. Germline is not matched at one junction end, which may reflect a read error. The J gene is TRBJ2-7, the V gene TRBV2, with no clear D. The CDR3 consists of 11 residues. Germline V gene data show CDR1 as SNHLY and CDR2 as FYNNEI. CDR3 coding DNA: TGTGCCAGCAATGAAGGATACGAGCAGTACTTC. It codes for CASNEGYEQYF.

The chain joins TRBV2 to TRBJ1-2; weak D call: TRBD1 (5 bases). There are 17 residues in the CDR3. Trimming cost V 6 bases and J 1 base, with 21 bases left between them. The V gene's germline CDR1 is SNHLY and CDR2 FYNNEI. CDR3 nucleotide sequence: TGTGCCAGCAGAGGGGTAGATGGAACAAACGATAACTATGGCTACACCTTC. This codes for CASRGVDGTNDNYGYTF.

The V and J genes are TRBV6-1 and TRBJ2-7, with 7 bases matching TRBD2. The CDR3 is 17 amino acids. Germline V gene lookup returns CDR1 MNHNS and CDR2 SASEGT. The V gene end was trimmed by 5 bases and the J gene end by 11 bases; junction bases not matched to a gene: 24. The chain's CDR3 is CASSPPPPGSGDGEKYF. The CDR3 region has the DNA TGTGCCAGCAGTCCCCCCCCCCCGGGAAGCGGGGACGGCGAAAAGTACTTC.

Of note for this clonotype: A much larger clonotype is one base distant, so this may be a read error. The chain has TRBV19 and TRBJ2-1; either TRBD1 or TRBD2 may supply D (5 bases each). Germline V CDR1 and CDR2: LNHDA, SQIVND (reference sequence). The CDR3 covers 16 residues. Trimming cost V 9 bases and J 8 bases, with 26 bases left between them. The CDR3 loop reads CASHFSGTLEFDEQFF. In nucleotides, the CDR3 is TGTGCCAGCCACTTTTCCGGGACCTTGGAGTTCGATGAGCAGTTCTTC.

In its sample, this clonotype is medium-sized. The V call is TRBV28, the J call TRBJ1-5; D not resolved. Germline loops: CDR1 MDHEN, CDR2 SYDVKM. V was pared by 2 bases and J by 2 bases, with 10 bases between. This CDR3 contains 15 residues. The CDR3 is CASSLRRVGNQPQHF. CDR3 nucleotides: TGTGCCAGCAGTTTAAGGAGGGTTGGCAATCAGCCCCAGCATTTT.

This clonotype has just a few counts. A read error may be the cause here, since a much bigger clone is one base away. V gene TRBV2 combines with J gene TRBJ1-2, with TRBD1 matching over 7 bases. V lost 6 bases, J lost 8 bases, and 3 bases stayed unmatched. The CDR3 extends over 11 amino acids. CDR1 is SNHLY and CDR2 is FYNNEI in the germline V gene. The CDR3 bases are TGTGCCAGCAGCCAGGGGGTGGGCTACACCTTC. Its translation: CASSQGVGYTF.

For this clonotype: This sequence may be a read error, since a much larger clone differs from it by one base. The V call is TRBV5-1, the J call TRBJ2-3; tentative D call: TRBD2 (6 bases). V dropped 0 bases and J dropped 7 bases, with 12 bases sitting between them. The CDR3 runs to 14 residues. Germline-derived CDR1 and CDR2 are SGHRS and YFSETQ. This CDR3 reads CASSLGGVTYTQYF. The CDR3 DNA is TGCGCCAGCAGCTTGGGCGGGGTGACATATACGCAGTATTTT.

The J gene is TRBJ2-1, the V gene TRBV28, with D possibly TRBD2 on 6 matching bases. The V gene lost 10 bases and the J gene lost 8 bases, with 21 bases spanning the gap. The length of the CDR3 is 14 residues. CDR1 and CDR2 (germline): MDHEN, SYDVKM. In nucleotides, the CDR3 is TGTGCCACCTCCGGGACTCCATCAGGAGATGAGCAGTTCTTC. Residues: CATSGTPSGDEQFF.

By share, this clonotype ranks as medium-sized. This rearrangement joins TRBV5-1 to TRBJ1-1; 9 positions match TRBD1. Germline V lookup: CDR1 SGHRS, CDR2 YFSETQ. Trimming at V came to 0 bases and at J to 6 bases, leaving 0 bases not matched to a gene. The CDR3 sequence is 13 residues long. The CDR3 region is CASSLGQGAEAFF. Written as DNA, the CDR3 is TGCGCCAGCAGCTTGGGACAGGGGGCTGAAGCTTTCTTT.